These 18 T cell receptor beta chains were all obtained from the same sample, sequenced in a study of blood T cell repertoires in COVID-19. TCRdb's table, derived via immunoSEQ multiplex PCR, lists solely in-frame clones and lacks some. The sample records approximately 100,000 clones, approximately 92% being singletons. The sequencing input was peripheral blood. The receptor set was obtained from a man aged 65-85 years with acute or convalescent COVID-19.

The chain is built from TRBV2 and TRBJ1-5; D possibly corresponds to TRBD1 (6 bases). CDR1 is SNHLY, CDR2 FYNNEI, per germline. The CDR3 spans 14 residues. Trimming cost V 6 bases and J 7 bases, with 16 bases left between them. The CDR3 spells CASRAGAGYQPQHF. CDR3 nucleotides: TGTGCCAGCAGGGCGGGGGCAGGTTACCAGCCCCAGCATTTT.

This sequence joins TRBV5-1 and TRBJ2-3; no firm D call. Trimming removed 0 bases at V and 6 bases at J, with 8 bases between. This CDR3 region has 13 residues. Germline-derived CDR1 and CDR2 are SGHRS and YFSETQ. The CDR3 loop reads CASSLEPLDTQYF. CDR3 DNA sequence: TGCGCCAGCAGCTTGGAGCCTTTGGATACGCAGTATTTT.

The V and J genes are TRBV7-6 and TRBJ2-7; TRBD2 aligns across 10 bases. Germline V gene sequence: CDR1 SGHVS, CDR2 FNYEAQ. The V and J ends lost 4 bases and 5 bases, in that order; junction bases with no gene match: 11. CDR3 size: 16 residues. CDR3 DNA: TGTGCCAGCAGCTCAAATAGCGGGGGGCTCTTCCACGAGCAGTACTTC. It yields the protein CASSSNSGGLFHEQYF.

This chain joins TRBV5-8 and TRBJ2-1; 9 bases agree with TRBD1. From germline, CDR1 is SGHTS and CDR2 YDEGEE. The CDR3 spans 15 residues. Trimming removed 6 bases from V and 3 bases from J; junction bases left unmatched: 7. CDR3 bases: TGTGCCAGCACCCGCACAGGGGGCGTCTACAATGAGCAGTTCTTC. This codes for CASTRTGGVYNEQFF. Full variable domain (missing parts from reference TRBV5-8 and TRBJ2-1): EAGVTQSPTHLIKTRGQQATLRCSPISGHTSVYWYQQALGLGLQFLLWYDEGEERNRGNFPPRFSGRQFPNYSSELNVNALELEDSALYLCASTRTGGVYNEQFFGPGTRLTVL.

The chain is built from TRBV6-6 and TRBJ1-2, with D maybe TRBD1 (5 bases). CDR3 length: 14 amino acids. Per germline, CDR1 MNHNY and CDR2 SVGAGI (reference sequence). The ends were cut back, 0 bases at V and 4 bases at J, with 9 bases in the middle. The CDR3 DNA follows: TGTGCCAGCAGTTACTCGACCACAGGCTATGGCTACACCTTC. Translating it yields CASSYSTTGYGYTF.

This clone was counted a few times. The J gene is TRBJ2-7, the V gene TRBV7-2; D gene unclear. The CDR3 has 15 amino acids. The V gene lost 1 base and the J gene lost 2 bases, with 12 bases spanning the gap. The germline CDR1 and CDR2 sequences are SGHTA and FQGNSA. The CDR3 nucleotides are TGTGCCAGCAGCTTAGTAGCTGACTCCCCCTACGAGCAGTACTTC. Residues: CASSLVADSPYEQYF.

The rearrangement joins TRBV11-3 to TRBJ2-7; 7 bases are shared with TRBD2. The V segment lost 3 bases and the J segment 3 bases; nucleotides outside the gene matches: 2. Per the germline V gene, CDR1 is SGHNT and CDR2 is YENEEA. The CDR3 has 13 residues. CDR3 DNA: TGTGCCAGCAGCTTGTGGGAGGGCTACGAGCAGTACTTC. This gives the protein CASSLWEGYEQYF.

The V and J genes are TRBV7-9 and TRBJ1-2; TRBD1 agrees at 10 bases. The CDR3 has 15 amino acids. The V segment lost 4 bases and the J segment 8 bases; nucleotides outside the gene matches: 10. Germline CDR1 SEHNR, CDR2 FQNEAQ (reference sequence). The CDR3 loop reads CASSSLLGTGEGYTF. In DNA, the CDR3 is TGTGCCAGCAGCTCTCTCCTGGGGACAGGGGAGGGCTACACCTTC.

The chain joins TRBV4-2 to TRBJ1-5; D is possibly TRBD1 (6 bases). The CDR3 extends over 16 amino acids. CDR1 is LGHNA, CDR2 YNFKEQ, per germline. With 3 bases removed from V and 6 bases from J, the gap between germline ends came to 18 bases. The CDR3 is CASSQVSGDSSQPQHF. DNA for the CDR3: TGTGCCAGCAGCCAGGTTTCAGGGGATTCCTCTCAGCCCCAGCATTTT.

The chain has TRBV2 and TRBJ2-2; the D gene is possibly TRBD1 (5 bases). The V end was cut by 5 bases, the J end by 1 base, with 8 bases between. Germline CDR1 and CDR2: SNHLY and FYNNEI. The CDR3 is 14 amino acids. CDR3 in DNA: TGTGCCAGCAGTATAACAGGGAACACCGGGGAGCTGTTTTTT. The encoded protein is CASSITGNTGELFF.

Regarding this clone: A read error may account for a junction end that differs from germline. The chain carries TRBV30 and TRBJ1-1; D not resolved. CDR3 length: 12 amino acids. Germline V gene data show CDR1 as GTSNPN and CDR2 as SVGIG (reference sequence). CDR3 DNA: TGTGCCTGGAGTTCCCTTGGGCCCGGCTCGATCTTT. Its protein is CAWSSLGPGSIF.

The chain uses TRBV7-6 and TRBJ1-3; no clear D gene. The CDR3 has 13 amino acids. Germline V gene sequence: CDR1 SGHVS, CDR2 FNYEAQ. V lost 4 bases to trimming and J lost 3 bases, with 7 bases between them. The CDR3 sequence: CASSSLGGNTIYF. DNA for the CDR3: TGTGCCAGCAGCTCCCTAGGTGGAAACACCATATATTTT.

The chain couples TRBV5-1 to TRBJ1-1, with D hard to call. V lost 2 bases, J lost 3 bases, and 14 bases lay in between. Germline CDR1 and CDR2: SGHRS and YFSETQ. The CDR3 is 15 amino acids. The CDR3 reads CASSFNTIKDTEAFF. In DNA, the CDR3 is TGCGCCAGCAGCTTCAATACTATTAAAGACACTGAAGCTTTCTTT.

The DNA for the CDR3 is TGTGCCAGCACTAGCTCTGGAAACACCATATATTTT. Protein product: CASTSSGNTIYF. The rearrangement uses TRBV25-1 and TRBJ1-3; D unresolved. Deletions cut 7 bases from V and 0 bases from J, with 4 bases between. The CDR3 covers 12 residues. CDR1 and CDR2 from the germline V gene are MGHDK and SYGVNS.

V gene TRBV9 combines with J gene TRBJ1-6; D is unclear. The CDR3 length is 15 residues. Per the germline V gene, CDR1 is SGDLS and CDR2 is YYNGEE. The V and J ends lost 0 bases and 4 bases respectively, with 8 bases between them. CDR3 in amino acids: CASSVGRDYNSPLHF. The CDR3 DNA reads as TGTGCCAGCAGCGTAGGCCGGGATTATAATTCACCCCTCCACTTT.

The rearrangement uses TRBV18 and TRBJ2-5; D unresolved. The CDR3 loop spans 11 amino acids. V was cut by 6 bases and J by 2 bases, with 4 bases left in between. Germline V gene sequence: CDR1 KGHSH, CDR2 LQKENI. In DNA, the CDR3 is TGTGCCAGCTCTCGGCAAGAGACCCAGTACTTC. Translated: CASSRQETQYF. Full variable domain (outside the CDR3, taken from reference TRBV18 and TRBJ2-5): NAGVMQNPRHLVRRRGQEARLRCSPMKGHSHVYWYRQLPEEGLKFMVYLQKENIIDESGMPKERFSAEFPKEGPSILRIQQVVRGDSAAYFCASSRQETQYFGPGTRLLVL.

The chain combines TRBV29-1 with TRBJ1-1; no firm D call. Trimming cost V 2 bases and J 2 bases, with 6 bases left between them. Germline CDR1 SQVTM, CDR2 ANQGSEA. This CDR3 spans 12 amino acids. CDR3 residues: CSVERTNTEAFF. CDR3 in DNA: TGCAGCGTTGAAAGGACTAACACTGAAGCTTTCTTT.

This clone showed up just once. The chain links TRBV11-3 to TRBJ2-1, with TRBD2 matching over 7 bases. The V segment lost 1 base and the J segment 4 bases; nucleotides outside the gene matches: 4. Per germline, CDR1 SGHNT and CDR2 YENEEA. CDR3 length equals 15 residues. The CDR3 loop is CASSLGGGEYNEQFF. The CDR3 DNA is TGTGCCAGCAGCTTAGGCGGGGGAGAATACAATGAGCAGTTCTTC.